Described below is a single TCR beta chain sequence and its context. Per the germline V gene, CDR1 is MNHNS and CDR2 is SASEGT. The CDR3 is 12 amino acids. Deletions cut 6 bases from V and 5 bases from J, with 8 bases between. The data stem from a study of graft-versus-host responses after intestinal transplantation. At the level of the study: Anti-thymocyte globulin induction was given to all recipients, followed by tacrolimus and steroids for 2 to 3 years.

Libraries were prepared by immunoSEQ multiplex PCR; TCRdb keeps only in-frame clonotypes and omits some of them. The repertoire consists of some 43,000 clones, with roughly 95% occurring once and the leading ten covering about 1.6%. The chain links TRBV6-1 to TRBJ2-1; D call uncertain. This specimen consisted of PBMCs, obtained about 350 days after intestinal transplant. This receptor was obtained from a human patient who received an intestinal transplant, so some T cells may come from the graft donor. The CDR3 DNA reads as TGTGCCAGCAGGGTACGGGACAATGAGCAGTTCTTC. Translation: CASRVRDNEQFF.